The source of this T cell receptor beta chain is a study of OX40 agonist ivuxolimab in advanced cancers. Across the whole study: Antecedent anti-PD-1, anti-PD-L1 or anti-CTLA-4 therapy was permissible, with roughly 36% having received some. Two patients with cutaneous melanoma and one with hepatocellular carcinoma, three in total, showed partial responses. Study-level findings and limits: Expanded clones were, on average, more numerous among CD8+ T cells than CD4+.

Sequenced by immunoSEQ multiplex PCR; TCRdb stores in-frame clones only, minus some. The sample yields nearly 110,000 clones, under 95% seen once. Per germline, CDR1 MNHEY and CDR2 SMNVEV (reference sequence). This CDR3 is 11 amino acids long. Trimming removed 6 bases from V and 2 bases from J, with 3 bases in between. This clone has only one observation. Its antigen is not known. The sequencing here drew on CD4+ or CD8+ T cells sorted from blood, taken in a trial of the OX40 agonist ivuxolimab. The rearrangement links TRBV27 to TRBJ2-3; D ambiguous. This TCR was sampled from an adult with an advanced solid tumor such as melanoma, head and neck, liver or kidney cancer. CDR3 sequence reads: CASSHTDTQYF. CDR3 in DNA: TGTGCCAGCAGCCACACAGATACGCAGTATTTT.